This passage covers 11 T cell receptor beta chains from one sample sequenced in a study of T cell responses to AZD1222 COVID-19 vaccine. This table comes from immunoSEQ multiplex PCR, and its TCRdb copy is limited to in-frame clones, with some not included. The table shows roughly 150,000 clones, with approximately 90% occurring only once. The sample here was peripheral blood, taken 28 days after the second AZD1222 dose. The receptors come from an adult who received the AZD1222 COVID-19 vaccine.

The chain employs TRBV4-1 and TRBJ1-2; D remains unclear. CDR1 is MGHRA, CDR2 YSYEKL, per germline. The V and J ends lost 1 base and 2 bases respectively, with 17 bases between them. The CDR3 loop spans 17 amino acids. The CDR3 bases are TGCGCCAGCAGCCAAGTTCCGTCAGGAAACCTAAACTATGGCTACACCTTC. Its protein product is CASSQVPSGNLNYGYTF.

The rearrangement joins TRBV27 to TRBJ2-2; D possibly corresponds to TRBD1 (5 bases). CDR3 length equals 16 residues. V shed 1 base and J shed 4 bases, with 13 bases lying between them. Germline CDR1 and CDR2: MNHEY and SMNVEV (reference sequence). The CDR3 sequence: CASSLWAGRVTGELFF. CDR3 bases: TGTGCCAGCAGTTTATGGGCAGGGCGTGTCACCGGGGAGCTGTTTTTT.

The V call is TRBV5-6, the J call TRBJ1-1; D uncertain. The V and J ends lost 4 bases and 1 base respectively, with 11 bases between them. Germline V lookup: CDR1 SGHDT, CDR2 YYEEEE. There are 14 residues in the CDR3. The CDR3 DNA sequence: TGTGCCAGCAGCACACCGGCGGGGAACACTGAAGCTTTCTTT. It codes for CASSTPAGNTEAFF.

CDR3 bases: TGTGCCATTGGGGAGAGCACAACTAATGAAAAACTGTTTTTT. As protein: CAIGESTTNEKLFF. J is TRBJ1-4 and V is TRBV28, with D uncertain. The CDR3 length is 14 residues. Germline CDR1 reads MDHEN; CDR2 reads SYDVKM. V gave up 10 bases and J gave up 0 bases, with 12 bases separating them.

The chain has TRBV30 and TRBJ2-5; 7 bases agree with TRBD2. Germline V CDR1 and CDR2: GTSNPN, SVGIG (reference sequence). The junction had 3 bases not matched to a gene; V was cut back by 1 base and J by 4 bases. The CDR3 loop spans 13 amino acids. CDR3 bases: TGTGCCTGGAGTGAGGGCGGGGGAGAGACCCAGTACTTC. Its protein product is CAWSEGGGETQYF.

The V gene is TRBV7-3, the J gene TRBJ2-7; 8 bases are shared with TRBD1. The CDR3 consists of 15 residues. The ends lost 8 bases at V and 1 base at J; junction bases unmatched: 10. Germline lookup yields CDR1 SGHTA and CDR2 FQGTGA. CDR3 nucleotide sequence: TGTGCCAGCTCCCCGGGTCGGGACAGGTCCTACGAGCAGTACTTC. Translating gives CASSPGRDRSYEQYF.

The sample holds one count of this clone. The rearrangement uses TRBV3-1 (or the pseudogene TRBV3-2) and TRBJ1-6; 10 bases line up with TRBD1. The CDR3 runs 14 residues. V gave up 4 bases and J gave up 9 bases; unmatched junction bases: 3. From germline, CDR1 is LGHDT and CDR2 YNNKEL (reference sequence). The CDR3 region is CASSRGTGVSPLHF. The DNA for the CDR3 is TGTGCCAGCAGCCGGGGGACAGGGGTTTCACCCCTCCACTTT.

The genes are TRBV2 and TRBJ2-7, with 7 bases aligning to TRBD2. This CDR3 region has 15 residues. V was pared by 4 bases and J by 0 bases, with 6 bases of the junction left unmatched. The germline V gene encodes CDR1 SNHLY and CDR2 FYNNEI. The CDR3 loop reads CASSGSGAFSYEQYF. CDR3 nucleotide sequence: TGTGCCAGCAGTGGAAGCGGGGCCTTCTCCTACGAGCAGTACTTC.

This sequence joins TRBV10-1 and TRBJ1-1; a weak D match, TRBD1 (5 bases). The CDR3 spans 14 residues. Deletions cut 6 bases from V and 0 bases from J, with 11 bases between. CDR1 and CDR2 (germline): WNHNN, SYGVQD (reference sequence). CDR3 DNA sequence: TGCGCCAGCAGAAGACAGTACATGAACACTGAAGCTTTCTTT. As protein: CASRRQYMNTEAFF.

The chain uses TRBV10-3 and TRBJ2-3; D not certain. This CDR3 contains 13 residues. Germline-derived CDR1 and CDR2 are ENHRY and SYGVKD. V shed 0 bases and J shed 5 bases, with 6 bases lying between them. CDR3 nucleotides: TGTGCCATCAGTGAGTCAGGACGAGATACGCAGTATTTT. Amino acid sequence: CAISESGRDTQYF.

The V gene is TRBV18, the J gene TRBJ2-3; TRBD2 might be the D (5 bases). The CDR3 runs to 15 residues. The germline CDR1 and CDR2 sequences are KGHSH and LQKENI. Trimming took 1 base from V and 6 from J, leaving 14 bases between them. The DNA for the CDR3 is TGTGCCAGCTCACCACAGGACTTGCTGGGGGATACGCAGTATTTT. Amino acids: CASSPQDLLGDTQYF.